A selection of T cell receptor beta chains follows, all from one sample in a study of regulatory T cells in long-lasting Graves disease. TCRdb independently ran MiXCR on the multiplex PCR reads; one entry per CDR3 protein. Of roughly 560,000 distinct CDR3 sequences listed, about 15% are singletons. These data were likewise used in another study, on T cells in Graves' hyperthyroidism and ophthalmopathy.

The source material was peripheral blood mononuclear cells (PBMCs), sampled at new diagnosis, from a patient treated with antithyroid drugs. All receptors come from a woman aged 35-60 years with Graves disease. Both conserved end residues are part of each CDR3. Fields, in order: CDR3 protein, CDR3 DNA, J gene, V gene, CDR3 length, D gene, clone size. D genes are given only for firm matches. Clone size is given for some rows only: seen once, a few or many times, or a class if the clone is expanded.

CASSLDVTGTGELFF | TGTGCCAGCAGTTTAGACGTGACAGGGACCGGGGAGCTGTTTTTT | TRBJ2-2 | TRBV27 | 15 | TRBD1 | few
CASSLSLQGQPQHF | TGTGCCAGCAGTTTATCCCTTCAGGGTCAGCCCCAGCATTTT | TRBJ1-5 | TRBV28 | 14 | - | many
CASSRPDRGYEQYF | TGTGCCAGCAGCCGTCCGGACAGGGGCTACGAGCAGTACTTC | TRBJ2-7 | TRBV7-2 | 14 | TRBD1 | few
CASSLYSGNTEAFF | TGTGCCAGCAGTTTATACAGTGGGAACACTGAAGCTTTCTTT | TRBJ1-1 | TRBV28 | 14 | - | -
CASSYFVGTPTDTQYF | TGTGCCAGCAGTTATTTTGTGGGCACACCCACAGATACGCAGTATTTT | TRBJ2-3 | TRBV6-4 | 16 | - | many
CASSQDPPRGHYEQYF | TGCGCCAGCAGCCAAGACCCCCCTCGAGGACACTACGAGCAGTACTTC | TRBJ2-7 | TRBV4-1 | 16 | - | -
CASSQEWTSGGLVSYEQYF | TGTGCCAGCAGCCAAGAATGGACTAGCGGGGGGCTCGTCTCCTACGAGCAGTACTTC | TRBJ2-7 | TRBV3-1 | 19 | TRBD2 | few
CASLGDRYNEQFF | TGTGCCAGTCTAGGGGACAGGTACAATGAGCAGTTCTTC | TRBJ2-1 | TRBV2 | 13 | TRBD1 | many
CASSDRRGTDTQYF | TGTGCCAGCAGCGATAGAAGGGGAACAGATACGCAGTATTTT | TRBJ2-3 | TRBV12-3/TRBV12-4 | 14 | - | many
CASSHTAGRSSYNEQFF | TGTGCCAGCAGTCACACCGCCGGGAGGAGCTCCTACAATGAGCAGTTCTTC | TRBJ2-1 | TRBV6-2/TRBV6-3 | 17 | TRBD2 | -
CASSRLQRAGELFF | TGTGCCAGCAGTCGCCTACAGCGGGCCGGGGAGCTGTTTTTT | TRBJ2-2 | TRBV6-1 | 14 | - | few
CSVGLGPLNTEAFF | TGCAGCGTGGGCTTGGGACCGTTGAACACTGAAGCTTTCTTT | TRBJ1-1 | TRBV29-1 | 14 | - | few
CASSLEPGLAPPDTQYF | TGTGCCAGCAGCTTAGAACCGGGACTAGCTCCCCCAGATACGCAGTATTTT | TRBJ2-3 | TRBV11-2 | 17 | TRBD2 | many
CASSSWTGQETQYF | TGTGCCAGCAGCTCGTGGACAGGCCAAGAGACCCAGTACTTC | TRBJ2-5 | TRBV7-9 | 14 | TRBD1 | few
CASTEGRDYGYTF | TGTGCCAGCACCGAGGGTCGGGACTATGGCTACACCTTC | TRBJ1-2 | TRBV2 | 13 | - | -
CASRGAAGGWKQYF | TGTGCCAGCAGGGGGGCCGCCGGGGGTTGGAAGCAGTACTTC | TRBJ2-7 | TRBV2 | 14 | - | -
CASSPRQEINYGYTF | TGTGCCAGCAGCCCCCGACAGGAAATAAACTATGGCTACACCTTC | TRBJ1-2 | TRBV3-1 | 15 | - | -
CVSSPRTGFSYEQYF | TGTGTCAGCAGCCCGCGTACCGGATTTTCCTACGAGCAGTACTTC | TRBJ2-7 | TRBV13 | 15 | - | -
CASSPESSGANVLTF | TGTGCCAGCTCCCCTGAAAGCTCTGGGGCCAACGTCCTGACTTTC | TRBJ2-6 | TRBV27 | 15 | - | -
CASSISIGGTDTEAFF | TGTGCCAGTAGTATTTCAATTGGGGGCACGGACACTGAAGCTTTCTTT | TRBJ1-1 | TRBV19 | 16 | - | -
CASSELGRTGQETQYF | TGTGCCAGCAGTGAGCTAGGGCGGACGGGCCAAGAGACCCAGTACTTC | TRBJ2-5 | TRBV6-1 | 16 | - | -
CASSHLELAGQETQYF | TGTGCCAGCAGCCACTTGGAACTAGCGGGGCAAGAGACCCAGTACTTC | TRBJ2-5 | TRBV3-1 | 16 | TRBD2 | many
CASSETGNPHEKLFF | TGTGCCAGCAGCGAAACAGGGAATCCTCATGAAAAACTGTTTTTT | TRBJ1-4 | TRBV7-9 | 15 | - | many
CASSLGLAGGIYEQYF | TGTGCCAGCAGCCTGGGACTAGCGGGGGGCATATACGAGCAGTACTTC | TRBJ2-7 | TRBV3-1 | 16 | TRBD2 | few
CASSPLQGIGAFF | TGTGCCAGCTCACCACTACAGGGGATCGGAGCTTTCTTT | TRBJ1-1 | TRBV18 | 13 | TRBD1 | many
CASSLTGGAKTGELFF | TGTGCCAGCAGCCTTACAGGGGGCGCAAAGACCGGGGAGCTGTTTTTT | TRBJ2-2 | TRBV3-1 | 16 | TRBD1 | many
CASRRDNPSTDTQYF | TGTGCCAGCAGGAGGGACAATCCTAGCACAGATACGCAGTATTTT | TRBJ2-3 | TRBV6-2/TRBV6-3 | 15 | - | -
CASSPPRGETEAFF | TGTGCCAGCTCACCACCGCGAGGGGAGACTGAAGCTTTCTTT | TRBJ1-1 | TRBV18 | 14 | - | many
CASSTTPGTEAFF | TGTGCCAGTAGCACGACTCCCGGGACTGAAGCTTTCTTT | TRBJ1-1 | TRBV19 | 13 | - | -
CASSQDLGLNSPLHF | TGTGCCAGCAGCCAAGATCTGGGGCTTAATTCACCCCTCCACTTT | TRBJ1-6 | TRBV4-2 | 15 | - | few
CAWSVASSFNSPLHF | TGTGCCTGGAGTGTTGCCAGTTCTTTCAATTCACCCCTCCACTTT | TRBJ1-6 | TRBV30 | 15 | - | many
CASRSFGQARTEAFF | TGTGCCAGCAGGAGTTTCGGACAGGCGAGGACTGAAGCTTTCTTT | TRBJ1-1 | TRBV6-2/TRBV6-3 | 15 | TRBD1 | many
CASRDNPGRRLGNSPLHF | TGTGCCAGCAGAGATAACCCTGGGCGTCGGTTGGGTAATTCACCCCTCCACTTT | TRBJ1-6 | TRBV2 | 18 | - | many
CASFGGQDTGELFF | TGTGCCAGCTTCGGGGGGCAGGACACCGGGGAGCTGTTTTTT | TRBJ2-2 | TRBV3-1 | 14 | - | few
CASSGTGKAGELFF | TGTGCCAGCAGCGGGACAGGGAAAGCCGGGGAGCTGTTTTTT | TRBJ2-2 | TRBV5-4 | 14 | TRBD1 | -
CASNLRDRGHQPQHF | TGCGCCAGCAACCTACGGGACAGGGGGCATCAGCCCCAGCATTTT | TRBJ1-5 | TRBV5-1 | 15 | TRBD1 | few
CSARIIQVAGNYGYTF | TGCAGTGCTAGAATAATACAGGTAGCAGGGAACTATGGCTACACCTTC | TRBJ1-2 | TRBV20-1 | 16 | - | few
CASSFGQGKSTDTQYF | TGTGCCAGCAGCTTCGGTCAGGGGAAAAGCACAGATACGCAGTATTTT | TRBJ2-3 | TRBV7-2 | 16 | - | many
CAGSLKGAAGANVLTF | TGCGCCGGCAGCTTGAAGGGGGCGGCTGGGGCCAACGTCCTGACTTTC | TRBJ2-6 | TRBV5-1 | 16 | TRBD1 | once
CASSLYNGWSIDGDTEAFF | TGTGCCAGCAGCCTTTACAATGGATGGTCAATCGACGGGGACACTGAAGCTTTCTTT | TRBJ1-1 | TRBV7-2 | 19 | - | many
CASSFLPGNTIYF | TGTGCCAGCAGTTTTTTACCTGGAAACACCATATATTTT | TRBJ1-3 | TRBV7-9 | 13 | - | -
CASSYESRVARTGELFF | TGTGCCAGCAGTTACGAGAGCAGAGTAGCAAGGACCGGGGAGCTGTTTTTT | TRBJ2-2 | TRBV6-5 | 17 | - | few